A single sample gave rise to the 28 T cell receptor beta chains below, sequenced in a study of Graves' ophthalmopathy and Graves' hyperthyroidism. As the template, RNA transcripts were used to amplify TCR beta CDR3 regions. The workflow started with a first-round RT-PCR run with HTBI primers and then moved on to a second-round multiplex PCR. TCRdb independently ran MiXCR on the multiplex PCR reads; one entry per CDR3 protein. The sample carries 500,000 to 800,000 distinct CDR3 sequences, more than 40% recorded once. Sequencing was done on a sample of peripheral blood. These receptors came from an adult man with Graves' ophthalmopathy.

The chain is built from TRBV29-1 and TRBJ1-1; D uncertain. The CDR3 has 10 residues. V was trimmed by 4 bases and J by 6 bases, leaving 6 bases between them. CDR1 SQVTM and CDR2 ANQGSEA come from the germline V gene. The CDR3 spells CSVAGSEAFF. DNA of the CDR3: TGCAGCGTTGCCGGGTCTGAAGCTTTCTTT.

This clonotype was recorded many times. This rearrangement joins TRBV5-4 to TRBJ1-6; D gene uncertain. The CDR3 is 14 amino acids. Germline values: CDR1 SGHNT, CDR2 YYREEE (reference sequence). Trimming left V 4 bases short and J 12 bases short, with 17 bases between. The CDR3 nucleotides are TGTGCCAGCAGCACAAACGGCAATATTTTACCCCTCCACTTT. Translation gives CASSTNGNILPLHF. Full variable domain (missing parts from reference TRBV5-4 and TRBJ1-6): ETGVTQSPTHLIKTRGQQVTLRCSSQSGHNTVSWYQQALGQGPQFIFQYYREEENGRGNFPPRFSGLQFPNYSSELNVNALELDDSALYLCASSTNGNILPLHFGNGTRLTVT.

The rearrangement uses TRBV10-3 and TRBJ2-5, with a tentative D call TRBD2 (6 bases). CDR1 is ENHRY, CDR2 SYGVKD, per germline. CDR3 length equals 13 residues. V shed 10 bases and J shed 2 bases, with 14 bases lying between them. For the CDR3, the DNA is TGTGCCAACGCGCGGGGCCCTCAAGAGACCCAGTACTTC. As protein: CANARGPQETQYF.

As concerns this clonotype: Compared with germline, one end of the junction differs, possibly owing to a read error. The chain joins TRBV7-2 to TRBJ2-6; D uncertain. CDR3 size: 17 residues. CDR1 is SGHTA, CDR2 FQGNSA, per germline. The CDR3 bases are TGCGCCAGCAGCCCTTATGCCCGGTACTCTGGGGCCAACGTCCTGACTTTC. Translation: CASSPYARYSGANVLTF.

Many counts were recorded for this clonotype. The chain carries TRBV9 and TRBJ1-3; maybe TRBD1 (5 bases). Germline CDR1 and CDR2: SGDLS and YYNGEE. The germline V and J ends were trimmed by 0 bases and 2 bases, with 15 bases remaining between them. There are 17 residues in the CDR3. The CDR3 protein is CASSVEGGTLAGNTIYF. The CDR3 DNA sequence: TGTGCCAGCAGCGTAGAAGGAGGGACTCTCGCTGGAAACACCATATATTTT.

This clonotype was recorded at least ten times. The genes are TRBV2 and TRBJ1-2; D might be TRBD1 (5 bases). In germline, CDR1 is SNHLY, CDR2 FYNNEI. Deletions cut 5 bases from V and 4 bases from J, with 11 bases between. This CDR3 has 13 residues. CDR3 nucleotide sequence: TGTGCCAGCAGTTCGGGACGGCCCTATGGCTACACCTTC. Amino acids: CASSSGRPYGYTF.

Ten or more counts support this clonotype. The gene calls are TRBV7-2 and TRBJ2-7; 14 nucleotides match TRBD2. Germline assignment: CDR1 SGHTA and CDR2 FQGNSA. The CDR3 is 15 residues long. V was pared by 2 bases and J by 7 bases, with 4 bases of the junction left unmatched. CDR3 residues: CASSLRLAGGWEQYF. In DNA, the CDR3 is TGTGCCAGCAGCTTACGACTAGCGGGGGGGTGGGAGCAGTACTTC.

This clonotype was seen a handful of times. This chain links TRBV5-1 with TRBJ1-2, with D perhaps TRBD1 (6 bases). Deletions cut 3 bases from V and 5 bases from J, with 20 bases between. The CDR3 loop spans 16 amino acids. Germline V gene sequence: CDR1 SGHRS, CDR2 YFSETQ. CDR3 region: CASSWAAGGYSYGYTF. The CDR3 DNA follows: TGCGCCAGCAGCTGGGCGGCGGGGGGCTACTCGTATGGCTACACCTTC.

This clonotype was found once. This may be a read error, as it is one base from a much larger clone. CDR3 sequence: CASKRQRGSYEQYF. CDR3 nucleotides: TGTGCCAGCAAGAGGCAGCGGGGGTCCTACGAGCAGTACTTC. This chain uses TRBV7-2 with TRBJ2-7; 8 bases agree with TRBD2. CDR3 length: 14 amino acids. J was trimmed by 1 base and V by 7 bases; bases with no gene match: 6. Germline CDR1 reads SGHTA; CDR2 reads FQGNSA.

This clonotype was counted a few times. A junction boundary mismatches the germline segment, possibly from a read error. This chain uses TRBV10-3 with TRBJ1-1; D is perhaps TRBD1 (5 bases). This CDR3 is built from 15 residues. Germline V lookup: CDR1 ENHRY, CDR2 SYGVKD. CDR3 DNA: TGTGCCAGCAGTTCAGGGAACGGGGGTTACACTGAAGCTTTCTTT. Translation gives CASSSGNGGYTEAFF.

As to this clonotype: No conserved phenylalanine or tryptophan ends this CDR3, so it is likely a read error. The DNA is left out, because the CDR3 cannot be placed on it with certainty; the CDR3 is given as TCRdb lists it. This rearrangement joins TRBV24-1 to TRBJ1-1; the D call TRBD1 from the table was never checked on the DNA. CDR1 is KGHDR, CDR2 SFDVKD, per germline. The CDR3 extends over 11 residues, inclusive of both ends. CDR3 protein: CATSGRDRGYS.

The genes are TRBV12-3 or TRBV12-4 and TRBJ2-7, with D tentatively TRBD2 (5 bases). This CDR3 is built from 15 residues. V lost 3 bases and J lost 3, with 15 bases in between. DNA of the CDR3: TGTGCCAGCAGTTTGGGGAGCACTTATATCTACGAGCAGTACTTC. Amino acids: CASSLGSTYIYEQYF.

V and J are TRBV9 and TRBJ1-4; maybe TRBD1 (5 bases). V was shortened by 4 bases and J by 7 bases, with 14 bases between the two germline ends. This CDR3 is 14 amino acids long. CDR1 SGDLS and CDR2 YYNGEE come from the germline V gene. The CDR3 sequence is CASSLAGGTEKLFF. For the CDR3, the DNA is TGTGCCAGCAGCTTAGCGGGGGGGACTGAAAAACTGTTTTTT.

The chain uses TRBV12-3 or TRBV12-4 and TRBJ2-7, with 7 bases aligning to TRBD1. This CDR3 has 13 amino acids. V shed 5 bases, J shed 3 bases, and the junction held 4 bases outside the gene matches. The CDR3 loop reads CASSIRTGYEQYF. DNA for the CDR3: TGTGCCAGCAGTATCCGGACAGGCTACGAGCAGTACTTC.

This clonotype was detected only a few times. The chain employs TRBV24-1 and TRBJ2-3; maybe TRBD1 (5 bases). Trimming stripped 7 bases from V and 0 bases from J, with 10 bases between. There are 14 residues in the CDR3. Germline V lookup: CDR1 KGHDR, CDR2 SFDVKD. Here the CDR3 DNA reads TGTGCCACCAGGCAGGGCCGTAGCACAGATACGCAGTATTTT. Protein product: CATRQGRSTDTQYF.

A few counts support this clonotype. The chain uses TRBV7-9 and TRBJ1-2; 9 bases are shared with TRBD1. CDR1 and CDR2 from the germline V gene are SEHNR and FQNEAQ (reference sequence). This CDR3 has 15 amino acids. Unmatched junction bases numbered 7, after V lost 4 bases and J lost 4 bases. The CDR3 DNA reads TGTGCCAGCAGCTCCCGACAGGGGGACTTCTATGGCTACACCTTC. The encoded protein is CASSSRQGDFYGYTF.

The V and J genes are TRBV29-1 and TRBJ1-1; possibly TRBD1 for D (5 bases). From germline, CDR1 is SQVTM and CDR2 ANQGSEA. This CDR3 is built from 12 residues. Here the CDR3 reads CTAWGMGTEAFF. CDR3 in DNA: TGCACCGCCTGGGGGATGGGCACTGAAGCTTTCTTT.

The chain joins TRBV29-1 to TRBJ1-1; no reliable D call. From germline, CDR1 is SQVTM and CDR2 ANQGSEA. The length of the CDR3 is 12 residues. The germline V and J ends were trimmed by 7 bases and 1 base, with 10 bases remaining between them. In DNA form, the CDR3 reads TGCAGCGCACCCACACGGAACACTGAAGCTTTCTTT. Translating gives CSAPTRNTEAFF.

This clonotype has a count of ten or more. The chain links TRBV2 to TRBJ1-1; TRBD1 agrees at 7 bases. Germline CDR1 is SNHLY and CDR2 is FYNNEI. V lost 4 bases and J lost 1; bases outside the gene matches: 6. This CDR3 is 15 amino acids long. The CDR3 bases are TGTGCCAGCAGTGGACAAGGGACAGAGAACACTGAAGCTTTCTTT. Protein: CASSGQGTENTEAFF. Looking up the rest from reference TRBV2 and TRBJ1-1 gives the full variable domain: EPEVTQTPSHQVTQMGQEVILRCVPISNHLYFYWYRQILGQKVEFLVSFYNNEISEKSEIFDDQFSVERPDGSNFTLKIRSTKLEDSAMYFCASSGQGTENTEAFFGQGTRLTVV.

This clonotype was picked up many times. The chain is built from TRBV19 and TRBJ2-7; D might be TRBD1 (6 bases). The V and J ends lost 3 bases and 3 bases respectively, with 15 bases between them. CDR3 length: 15 amino acids. Looked up from germline, CDR1 is LNHDA and CDR2 is SQIVND (reference sequence). CDR3 in DNA: TGTGCCAGTAGTATTGTATGGCAAGGGGGCTACGAGCAGTACTTC. It yields the protein CASSIVWQGGYEQYF.

This clonotype appeared a single time. J is TRBJ1-5 and V is TRBV9; D is unresolved. The CDR3 runs 15 residues. Germline V lookup: CDR1 SGDLS, CDR2 YYNGEE. V lost 0 bases, J lost 11 bases, and 18 bases lay in between. CDR3 DNA sequence: TGTGCCAGCAGCGTAGGAGCTGTAGCCATGGAGACCCAGCATTTT. Translating gives CASSVGAVAMETQHF. Drawing the rest from reference TRBV9 and TRBJ1-5, the complete variable domain is DSGVTQTPKHLITATGQRVTLRCSPRSGDLSVYWYQQSLDQGLQFLIQYYNGEERAKGNILERFSAQQFPDLHSELNLSSLELGDSALYFCASSVGAVAMETQHFGDGTRLSIL.

This clonotype was detected ten times or more. The chain has TRBV2 and TRBJ2-7; TRBD1 is a possible D gene (5 bases). The CDR3 sequence is 13 residues long. Germline loops: CDR1 SNHLY, CDR2 FYNNEI. The V end lost 4 bases, the J end lost 5 bases, and 12 bases lay between the germline ends. The CDR3 spells CASSARVPHEQYF. DNA of the CDR3: TGTGCCAGCAGTGCCAGGGTCCCCCACGAGCAGTACTTC.

This clonotype occurred a few times. The V gene is TRBV5-1, the J gene TRBJ2-5; maybe TRBD2 (7 bases). Germline values: CDR1 SGHRS, CDR2 YFSETQ. V was pared by 1 base and J by 1 base, with 11 bases between. CDR3 size: 15 residues. The CDR3: CASSLLGGAQETQYF. The CDR3 coding sequence is TGCGCCAGCAGCTTGTTAGGGGGGGCCCAAGAGACCCAGTACTTC.

J is TRBJ2-7 and V is TRBV29-1; D call uncertain. This CDR3 contains 13 residues. Germline loops: CDR1 SQVTM, CDR2 ANQGSEA. V was pared by 5 bases and J by 7 bases, with 18 bases between. This CDR3 reads CSVRGDGYNEQYF. The DNA of the CDR3 is TGCAGCGTTCGTGGAGACGGCTACAATGAGCAGTACTTC.

A note on this clonotype: Mismatch with germline at one junction end may stem from a read error. V and J are TRBV2 and TRBJ2-7; TRBD2 agrees at 9 bases. The J call may be in error: the DNA end matches TRBJ2-1 better. CDR1 SNHLY and CDR2 FYNNEI come from the germline V gene. This CDR3 is built from 14 residues. The CDR3 sequence is CAISVGGGANEQFF. The CDR3 coding sequence is TGTGCCATCAGTGTAGGCGGGGGGGCCAATGAGCAGTTCTTC.

V and J are TRBV14 and TRBJ2-2; a possible D gene is TRBD1 (6 bases). The CDR3 totals 14 residues. V was pared by 9 bases and J by 2 bases, with 13 bases between. CDR1 is SGHDN, CDR2 FVKESK, per germline. CDR3: CASRNRVNTGELFF. The CDR3 nucleotides read TGTGCCAGTAGGAACAGGGTAAACACCGGGGAGCTGTTTTTT. The variable domain in full, with the rest retrieved from reference TRBV14 and TRBJ2-2, is EAGVTQFPSHSVIEKGQTVTLRCDPISGHDNLYWYRRVMGKEIKFLLHFVKESKQDESGMPNNRFLAERTGGTYSTLKVQPAELEDSGVYFCASRNRVNTGELFFGEGSRLTVL.

This clonotype was seen ten or more times. This chain joins TRBV29-1 and TRBJ1-2; no firm D call. The CDR3 contains 11 residues. Germline V CDR1 and CDR2: SQVTM, ANQGSEA. V was shortened by 4 bases and J by 8 bases, with 11 bases between the two germline ends. CDR3 residues: CSVARSGGYTF. The CDR3 DNA sequence: TGCAGCGTTGCCAGGTCCGGCGGCTACACCTTC.

DNA for the CDR3: TGTGCCAGTAGTATCCAGGGAATCAATGTACCTGAAGCTTTCTTT. It specifies CASSIQGINVPEAFF. The chain is built from TRBV19 and TRBJ1-1; possibly TRBD1 for D (5 bases). The CDR3 has 15 amino acids. Per germline, CDR1 LNHDA and CDR2 SQIVND (reference sequence). Between the trimmed V and J ends, which lost 3 bases and 6 bases, there was a span of 17 bases.